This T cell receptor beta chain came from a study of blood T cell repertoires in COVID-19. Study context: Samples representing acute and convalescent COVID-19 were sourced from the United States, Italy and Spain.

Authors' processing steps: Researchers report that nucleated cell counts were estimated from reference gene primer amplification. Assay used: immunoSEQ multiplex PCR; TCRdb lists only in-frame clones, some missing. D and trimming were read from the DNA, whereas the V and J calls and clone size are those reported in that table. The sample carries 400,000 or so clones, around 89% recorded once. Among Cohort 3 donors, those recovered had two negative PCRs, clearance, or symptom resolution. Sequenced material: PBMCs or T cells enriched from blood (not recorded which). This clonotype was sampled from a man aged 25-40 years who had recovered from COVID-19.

The CDR3 coding sequence is TGTGCTAGTGGGGACAGGGGGCGAACTGAAGCTTTCTTT. Translation: CASGDRGRTEAFF. The rearrangement uses TRBV12-5 and TRBJ1-1, with 11 bases lining up with TRBD1. Trimming took 6 bases from V and 5 from J; bases not matched to a gene: 2. The CDR3 is 13 residues long. The V gene's germline CDR1 is LGHNT and CDR2 FRNRAP.